The rows below give T cell receptor beta chains drawn from one sample of a study of cytomegalovirus exposure and HLA in healthy donors. Clones were sequenced by immunoSEQ multiplex PCR, and TCRdb holds only the in-frame ones, with some missing. The sample holds about 130,000 clones, 81% seen once. The sequenced material came from PBMCs. These receptor sequences come from a man aged 18 to 29 in good health and CMV-seropositive. The CDR3 runs from the conserved cysteine through the conserved F or W. The D gene is left open where the match is weak. Part of the rows lack a size; the others show once, few, many or a class for expanded clones.

v_gene,abundance,d_gene,j_gene,CDR3aa,CDR3nt
TRBV5-4,.,TRBD1,TRBJ1-2,CASSSPVQGGNYGYTF,TGTGCCAGCAGCTCACCCGTACAGGGGGGGAACTATGGCTACACCTTC
TRBV5-5,.,TRBD1,TRBJ2-7,CATSDRGTSYEQYF,TGTGCCACCTCCGACAGGGGGACCTCCTACGAGCAGTACTTC
TRBV7-9,.,.,TRBJ1-5,CSSSLPFQPQHF,TGTTCCAGCAGCTTACCTTTTCAGCCCCAGCATTTT
TRBV4-3,.,.,TRBJ2-3,CASSRGGVPDTQYF,TGCGCCAGCAGCCGCGGAGGGGTCCCAGATACGCAGTATTTT
TRBV9,.,.,TRBJ2-1,CASSEDNTYNEQFF,TGTGCCAGCAGCGAGGACAACACCTACAATGAGCAGTTCTTC
TRBV25-1,.,.,TRBJ1-1,CASTPLGGGSEGTEAFF,TGTGCCAGCACCCCCCTCGGCGGGGGGTCGGAGGGCACTGAAGCTTTCTTT
TRBV27,.,.,TRBJ1-1,CASSLAGGVSTEAFF,TGTGCCAGCAGCTTGGCCGGGGGGGTGAGCACTGAAGCTTTCTTT
TRBV4-3,few,.,TRBJ1-2,CASSQGAGSYGYTF,TGCGCCAGCAGCCAAGGGGCGGGTTCCTATGGCTACACCTTC
TRBV30,.,.,TRBJ2-2,CAWTPRDTNTGELFF,TGTGCCTGGACCCCCCGGGACACGAACACCGGGGAGCTGTTTTTT
TRBV4-3,.,TRBD1,TRBJ2-1,CASSQELLRGLRNEQFF,TGCGCCAGCAGCCAGGAATTACTCAGGGGGCTGAGGAATGAGCAGTTCTTC
TRBV6-1,.,TRBD1,TRBJ1-5,CASRGKGTAKSQHF,TGTGCCAGCAGGGGAAAAGGGACAGCCAAGTCCCAGCATTTT
TRBV30,once,.,TRBJ1-1,CAGKKGYKNTEAFF,TGTGCCGGTAAAAAGGGGTATAAAAACACTGAAGCTTTCTTT
TRBV2,.,TRBD2,TRBJ2-3,CASSRLAGFTDTQYF,TGTGCCAGCAGTCGACTAGCGGGGTTCACAGATACGCAGTATTTT
TRBV18,.,.,TRBJ1-4,CASSPFLGQNEKLFF,TGTGCCAGCTCACCATTCCTTGGACAGAATGAAAAACTGTTTTTT
TRBV10-2,once,TRBD1,TRBJ2-1,CASSTTGGLGNEQFF,TGCGCCAGCAGTACTACAGGGGGATTGGGCAATGAGCAGTTCTTC
TRBV7-8,.,.,TRBJ2-7,CASSLATTGASEQYF,TGTGCCAGCAGCTTAGCTACGACAGGTGCCTCCGAGCAGTACTTC
TRBV6-6,.,TRBD2,TRBJ2-1,CASNTLAGVRNEQFF,TGTGCCAGCAACACACTAGCGGGAGTGAGGAATGAGCAGTTCTTC
TRBV7-2,.,TRBD1,TRBJ2-1,CASSMDRNNEQFF,TGTGCCAGCAGCATGGACAGGAACAATGAGCAGTTCTTC
TRBV13,.,TRBD2,TRBJ2-1,CASSFSGEQFF,TGTGCCAGCAGCTTTAGCGGGGAGCAGTTCTTC
TRBV7-9,.,TRBD1,TRBJ2-5,CASSLDRTQETQYF,TGTGCCAGCAGTTTGGACAGGACTCAAGAGACCCAGTACTTC
TRBV9,.,TRBD1,TRBJ1-2,CASSVEGDRSWGYTF,TGTGCCAGCAGCGTAGAAGGGGACAGATCTTGGGGCTACACCTTC
TRBV7-9,once,.,TRBJ1-5,CASSPPGASNQPQHF,TGTGCCAGCAGTCCCCCAGGTGCTAGCAATCAGCCCCAGCATTTT